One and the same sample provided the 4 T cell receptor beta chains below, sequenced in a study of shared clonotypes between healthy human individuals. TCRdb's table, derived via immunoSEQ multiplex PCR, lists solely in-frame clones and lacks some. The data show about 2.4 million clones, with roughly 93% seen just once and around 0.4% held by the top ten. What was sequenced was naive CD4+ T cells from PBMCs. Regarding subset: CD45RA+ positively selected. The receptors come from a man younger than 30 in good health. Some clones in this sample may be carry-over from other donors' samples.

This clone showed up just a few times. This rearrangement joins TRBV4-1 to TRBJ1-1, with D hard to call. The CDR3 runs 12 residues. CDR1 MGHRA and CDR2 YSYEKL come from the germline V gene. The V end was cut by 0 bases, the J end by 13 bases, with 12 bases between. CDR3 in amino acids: CASSQDPHLLFF. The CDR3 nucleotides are TGCGCCAGCAGCCAAGATCCACATTTGCTTTTCTTT.

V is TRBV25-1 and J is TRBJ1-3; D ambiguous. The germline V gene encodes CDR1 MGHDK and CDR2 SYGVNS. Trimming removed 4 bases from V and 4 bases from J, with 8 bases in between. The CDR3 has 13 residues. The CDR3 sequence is CASSGPGGNTIYF. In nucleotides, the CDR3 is TGTGCCAGCAGTGGACCTGGAGGAAACACCATATATTTT.

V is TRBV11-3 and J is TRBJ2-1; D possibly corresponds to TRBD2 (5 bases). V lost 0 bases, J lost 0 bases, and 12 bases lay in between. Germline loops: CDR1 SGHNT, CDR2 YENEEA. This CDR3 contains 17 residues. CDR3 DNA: TGTGCCAGCAGCTTAGATGCGGTAGCGAGCTCCTACAATGAGCAGTTCTTC. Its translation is CASSLDAVASSYNEQFF.

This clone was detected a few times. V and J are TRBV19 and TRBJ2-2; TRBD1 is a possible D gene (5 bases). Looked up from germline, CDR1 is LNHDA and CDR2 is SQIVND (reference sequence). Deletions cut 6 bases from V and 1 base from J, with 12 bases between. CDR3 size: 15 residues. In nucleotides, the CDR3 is TGTGCCAGTAGCCTGGACATTCGGAACACCGGGGAGCTGTTTTTT. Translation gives CASSLDIRNTGELFF.